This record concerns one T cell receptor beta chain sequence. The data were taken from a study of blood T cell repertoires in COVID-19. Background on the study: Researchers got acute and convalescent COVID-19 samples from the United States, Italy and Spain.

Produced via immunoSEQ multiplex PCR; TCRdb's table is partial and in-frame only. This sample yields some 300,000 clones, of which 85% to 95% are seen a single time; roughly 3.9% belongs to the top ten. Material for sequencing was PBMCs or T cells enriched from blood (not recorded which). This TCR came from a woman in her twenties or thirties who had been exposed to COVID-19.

The DNA for the CDR3 is TGCGCCAGCAGCCCGGGGAGCGGGGGGGCGGATACGCAGTATTTT. Translating it yields CASSPGSGGADTQYF. V is TRBV4-3 and J is TRBJ2-3; 10 bases are a match to TRBD2. The CDR3 extends over 15 amino acids. CDR1 and CDR2 (germline): LGHNA, YSLEER. The junction had 7 bases not matched to a gene; V was cut back by 4 bases and J by 6 bases.